The source of this TCR beta chain is a study of blood T cell repertoires in COVID-19. In the study overall: From the United States, Italy and Spain came samples of acute and convalescent COVID-19. PBMCs, B-cell-depleted T cells, or T cells provided the cDNA or gDNA that made up the material.

The length of the CDR3 is 11 residues. V was pared by 9 bases and J by 6 bases, with 11 bases between. The germline V gene has CDR1 SGHVS and CDR2 FNYEAQ. Study processing details: The authors estimated nucleated cell counts from reference gene primer amplification. Assay used: immunoSEQ multiplex PCR; TCRdb lists only in-frame clones, some missing. That table gives V, J and clone size, and the DNA gave D and trimming. This sample has over 110,000 clones, with roughly 82% found just once. This clone was counted a few times. The sequence came from a man in his sixties with active or convalescent COVID-19. The chain has TRBV7-6 and TRBJ1-1, with D perhaps TRBD1 (6 bases). Sample: peripheral blood. CDR3 sequence (DNA): TGTGCCAGTCTTCAGGGGTCTGAAGCTTTCTTT. Translated: CASLQGSEAFF. The full variable domain, with the rest looked up from reference TRBV7-6 and TRBJ1-1, is GAGVSQSPRYKVTKRGQDVALRCDPISGHVSLYWYRQALGQGPEFLTYFNYEAQQDKSGLPNDRFSAERPEGSISTLTIQRTEQRDSAMYRCASLQGSEAFFGQGTRLTVV.